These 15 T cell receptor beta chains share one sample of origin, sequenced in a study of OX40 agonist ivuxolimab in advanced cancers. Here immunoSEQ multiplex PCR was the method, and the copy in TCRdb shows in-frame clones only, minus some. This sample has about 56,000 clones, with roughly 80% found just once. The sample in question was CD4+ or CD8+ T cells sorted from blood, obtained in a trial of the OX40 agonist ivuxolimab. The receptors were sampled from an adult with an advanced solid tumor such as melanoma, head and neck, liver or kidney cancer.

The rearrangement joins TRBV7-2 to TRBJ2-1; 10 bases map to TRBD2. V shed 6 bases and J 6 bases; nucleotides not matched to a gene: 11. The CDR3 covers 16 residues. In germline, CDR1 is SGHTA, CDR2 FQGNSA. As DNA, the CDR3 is TGTGCCAGCAGATCCCGGGAGCGGGGGGGAGGCAATGAGCAGTTCTTC. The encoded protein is CASRSRERGGGNEQFF.

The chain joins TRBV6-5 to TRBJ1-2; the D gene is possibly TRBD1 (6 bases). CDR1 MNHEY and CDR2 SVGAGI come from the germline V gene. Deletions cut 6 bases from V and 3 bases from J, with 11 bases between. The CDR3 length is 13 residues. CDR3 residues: CASRPDRYYGYTF. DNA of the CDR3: TGTGCCAGCAGACCCGACAGGTACTATGGCTACACCTTC.

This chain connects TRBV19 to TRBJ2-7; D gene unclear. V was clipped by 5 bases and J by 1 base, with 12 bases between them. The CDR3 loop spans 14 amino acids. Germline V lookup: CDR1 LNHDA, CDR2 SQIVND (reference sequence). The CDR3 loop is CASSFSDGSYEQYF. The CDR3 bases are TGTGCCAGTAGTTTTTCGGACGGATCCTACGAGCAGTACTTC.

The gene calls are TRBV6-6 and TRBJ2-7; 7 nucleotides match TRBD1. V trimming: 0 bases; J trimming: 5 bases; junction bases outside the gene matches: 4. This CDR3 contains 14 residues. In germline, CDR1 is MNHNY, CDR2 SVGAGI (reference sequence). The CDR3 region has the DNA TGTGCCAGCAGTTACTCGTGGGACAGCAACGAGCAGTACTTC. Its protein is CASSYSWDSNEQYF.

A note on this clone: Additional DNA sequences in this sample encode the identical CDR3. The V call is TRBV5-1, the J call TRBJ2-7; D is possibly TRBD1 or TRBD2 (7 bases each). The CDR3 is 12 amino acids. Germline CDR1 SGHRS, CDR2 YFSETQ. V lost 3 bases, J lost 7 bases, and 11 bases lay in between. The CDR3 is CASSSQGGEQYF. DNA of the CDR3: TGCGCCAGCAGCTCCCAGGGGGGGGAGCAGTACTTC.

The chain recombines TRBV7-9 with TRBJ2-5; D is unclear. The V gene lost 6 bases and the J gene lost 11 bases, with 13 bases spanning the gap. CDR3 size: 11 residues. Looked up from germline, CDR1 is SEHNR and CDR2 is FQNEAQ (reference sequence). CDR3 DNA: TGTGCCAGCAGAGATTTTTCGAGGCAGTACTTC. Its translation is CASRDFSRQYF.

The CDR3 DNA reads TGTGCCAGCAGTTACGACGGACAGGGGGCGTACGAGCAGTACTTC. Translating gives CASSYDGQGAYEQYF. V is TRBV6-6 and J is TRBJ2-7; TRBD1 matches 11 bases. CDR3 length: 15 amino acids. V was clipped by 2 bases and J by 4 bases; unmatched bases: 4. Germline-derived CDR1 and CDR2 are MNHNY and SVGAGI (reference sequence).

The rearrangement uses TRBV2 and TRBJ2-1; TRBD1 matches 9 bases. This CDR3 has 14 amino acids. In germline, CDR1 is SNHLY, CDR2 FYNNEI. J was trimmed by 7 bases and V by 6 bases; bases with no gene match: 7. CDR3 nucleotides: TGTGCCAGCAGCGGACAGGGGCCTTTGAATGAGCAGTTCTTC. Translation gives CASSGQGPLNEQFF. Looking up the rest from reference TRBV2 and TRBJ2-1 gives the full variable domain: EPEVTQTPSHQVTQMGQEVILRCVPISNHLYFYWYRQILGQKVEFLVSFYNNEISEKSEIFDDQFSVERPDGSNFTLKIRSTKLEDSAMYFCASSGQGPLNEQFFGPGTRLTVL.

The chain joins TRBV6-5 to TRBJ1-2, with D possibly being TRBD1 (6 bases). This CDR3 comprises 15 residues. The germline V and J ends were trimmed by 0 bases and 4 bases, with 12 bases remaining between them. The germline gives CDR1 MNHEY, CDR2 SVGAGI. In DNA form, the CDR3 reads TGTGCCAGCAGTTACTCGAGGGGGTTAGGCTATGGCTACACCTTC. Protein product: CASSYSRGLGYGYTF.

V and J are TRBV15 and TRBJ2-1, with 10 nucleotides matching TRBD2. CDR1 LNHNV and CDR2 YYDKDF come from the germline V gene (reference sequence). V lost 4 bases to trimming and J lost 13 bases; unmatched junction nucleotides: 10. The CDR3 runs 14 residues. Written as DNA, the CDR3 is TGTGCCACCAGCATTACTAGCGGGGTTCCCTCCCAGTTCTTC. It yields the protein CATSITSGVPSQFF.

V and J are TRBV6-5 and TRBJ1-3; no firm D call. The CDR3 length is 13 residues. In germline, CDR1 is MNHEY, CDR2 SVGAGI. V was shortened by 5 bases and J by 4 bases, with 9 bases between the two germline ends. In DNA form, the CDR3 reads TGTGCCAGCAGTGAAATAGGGGGAAACACCATATATTTT. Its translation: CASSEIGGNTIYF.

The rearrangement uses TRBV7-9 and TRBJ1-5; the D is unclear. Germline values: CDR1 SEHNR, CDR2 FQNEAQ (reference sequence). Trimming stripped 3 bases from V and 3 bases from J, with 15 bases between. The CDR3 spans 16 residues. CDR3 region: CASSFGRSSDNQPQHF. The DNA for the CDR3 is TGTGCCAGCAGCTTTGGTAGAAGTTCGGACAATCAGCCCCAGCATTTT.

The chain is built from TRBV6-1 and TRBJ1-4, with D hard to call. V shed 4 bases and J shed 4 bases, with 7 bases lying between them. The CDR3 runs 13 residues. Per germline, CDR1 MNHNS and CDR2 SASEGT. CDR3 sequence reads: CASSGGINEKLFF. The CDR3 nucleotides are TGTGCCAGCAGTGGAGGGATTAATGAAAAACTGTTTTTT.

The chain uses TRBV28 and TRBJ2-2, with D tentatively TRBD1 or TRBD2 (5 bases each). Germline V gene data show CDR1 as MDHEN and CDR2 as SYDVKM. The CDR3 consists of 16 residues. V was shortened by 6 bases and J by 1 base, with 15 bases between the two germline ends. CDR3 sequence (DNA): TGTGCCAGCAGGGGAATTGGGACGCGGAACACCGGGGAGCTGTTTTTT. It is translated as CASRGIGTRNTGELFF.

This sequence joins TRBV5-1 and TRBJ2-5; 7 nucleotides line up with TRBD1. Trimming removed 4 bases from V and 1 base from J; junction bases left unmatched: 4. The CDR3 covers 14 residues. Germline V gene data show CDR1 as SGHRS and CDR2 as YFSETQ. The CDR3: CASSRDSLQETQYF. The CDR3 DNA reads TGCGCCAGCAGCCGGGACAGCCTCCAAGAGACCCAGTACTTC.